This T cell receptor beta chain was recorded in a study of T cells in Graves' hyperthyroidism and ophthalmopathy. Overall study context: Once the initial diagnosis was made, peripheral blood was obtained before any treatment. Findings of the study overall: A model using 13 V-J features told ophthalmopathy apart from stable hyperthyroidism.

Trimming pared 4 bases from V and 7 bases from J, leaving 11 bases between. Looked up from germline, CDR1 is MNHEY and CDR2 is SMNVEV (reference sequence). The length of the CDR3 is 13 residues. Worth noting for this clonotype: Its cognate antigen is unknown.

RNA transcripts served as the template for amplifying TCR beta CDR3 regions. First-round RT-PCR with HTBI primers amplified the TCR CDR3 region. TCRdb re-called the multiplex PCR reads through MiXCR, storing one row per CDR3 protein. The data hold hundreds of thousands of distinct CDR3 sequences, with over 12% observed a single time. Diagnoses were established using clinical symptoms, serum thyroxine and TRAb, thyroid ultrasound and orbital computed tomography. PBMCs were obtained from about 9.9 ml fresh peripheral blood. This receptor was taken from a woman between 40 and 55 years old with Graves' ophthalmopathy. The chain joins TRBV27 to TRBJ1-5, with D uncertain. Material: blood. The CDR3 region has the DNA TGTGCCAGCAGTTGGACGTACCAGCAGCCCCAGCATTTT. It codes for CASSWTYQQPQHF.